Shown below are 5 T cell receptor beta chains from a single sample sequenced in a study of cytotoxic CD8 clonotypes in ibrutinib-treated CLL. Assay: immunoSEQ multiplex PCR; the TCRdb copy retains only in-frame clones and omits some. The table records approximately 140,000 clones, 60% to 80% of them present only once. Sequencing used PBMCs, obtained after 12 months of ibrutinib treatment. These receptors were collected from a human donor with chronic lymphocytic leukemia.

This clone came up many times. This chain connects TRBV7-3 to TRBJ2-7, with 10 bases fitting TRBD1. The germline gives CDR1 SGHTA, CDR2 FQGTGA. J gave up 4 bases and V 6 bases, and 3 bases lay outside the gene matches. The CDR3 is 13 amino acids. Written as DNA, the CDR3 is TGTGCCAGCAGTCGGGACAGGGGTTACGAGCAGTACTTC. Protein sequence: CASSRDRGYEQYF. The whole variable domain, filled in from reference TRBV7-3 and TRBJ2-7, reads GAGVSQTPSNKVTEKGKYVELRCDPISGHTALYWYRQSLGQGPEFLIYFQGTGAADDSGLPNDRFFAVRPEGSVSTLKIQRTERGDSAVYLCASSRDRGYEQYFGPGTRLTVT.

CDR3 region: CASSPPDRGWQPQHF. The CDR3 DNA sequence: TGCGCCAGCAGCCCCCCAGACAGGGGGTGGCAGCCCCAGCATTTT. The chain joins TRBV4-1 to TRBJ1-5, with 9 bases matching TRBD1. Germline V CDR1 and CDR2: MGHRA, YSYEKL. V trimming: 4 bases; J trimming: 7 bases; junction bases outside the gene matches: 8. The CDR3 sequence is 15 residues long.

The chain joins TRBV4-3 to TRBJ2-7; a possible D gene is TRBD2 (6 bases). The V end lost 6 bases, the J end lost 4 bases, and 19 bases lay between the germline ends. Germline CDR1 and CDR2: LGHNA and YSLEER. CDR3 length: 15 amino acids. CDR3: CASSRDSLSPYEQYF. In DNA, the CDR3 is TGCGCCAGCAGTCGGGACTCCCTCTCCCCTTACGAGCAGTACTTC.

V gene TRBV19 combines with J gene TRBJ2-2, with no clear D. Germline V gene data show CDR1 as LNHDA and CDR2 as SQIVND (reference sequence). Trimming removed 9 bases at V and 6 bases at J, with 5 bases between. This CDR3 is 10 amino acids long. DNA of the CDR3: TGTGCCAGCCGTCCCGGGGAGCTGTTTTTT. Protein product: CASRPGELFF.

J is TRBJ2-2 and V is TRBV9, with 8 nucleotides matching TRBD2. Losses at the gene ends were 4 bases for V and 3 bases for J; bases not matched to a gene: 5. CDR1 and CDR2 (germline): SGDLS, YYNGEE. The CDR3 is 15 amino acids. The CDR3 DNA reads TGTGCCAGCAGCCTCACACTAGCGGACACCGGGGAGCTGTTTTTT. Protein sequence: CASSLTLADTGELFF.